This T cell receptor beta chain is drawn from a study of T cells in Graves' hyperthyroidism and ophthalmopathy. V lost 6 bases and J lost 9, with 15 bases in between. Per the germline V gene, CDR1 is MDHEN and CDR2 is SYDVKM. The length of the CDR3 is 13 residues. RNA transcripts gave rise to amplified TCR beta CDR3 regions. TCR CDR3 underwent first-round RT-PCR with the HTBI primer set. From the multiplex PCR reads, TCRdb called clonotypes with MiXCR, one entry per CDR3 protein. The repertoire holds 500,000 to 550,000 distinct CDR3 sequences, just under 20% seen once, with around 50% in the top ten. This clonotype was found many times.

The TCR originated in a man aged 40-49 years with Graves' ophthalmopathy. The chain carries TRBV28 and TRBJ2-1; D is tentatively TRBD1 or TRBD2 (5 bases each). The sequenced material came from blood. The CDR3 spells CASSPPRGTEQFF. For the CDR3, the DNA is TGTGCCAGCAGCCCTCCCCGGGGCACTGAGCAGTTCTTC.